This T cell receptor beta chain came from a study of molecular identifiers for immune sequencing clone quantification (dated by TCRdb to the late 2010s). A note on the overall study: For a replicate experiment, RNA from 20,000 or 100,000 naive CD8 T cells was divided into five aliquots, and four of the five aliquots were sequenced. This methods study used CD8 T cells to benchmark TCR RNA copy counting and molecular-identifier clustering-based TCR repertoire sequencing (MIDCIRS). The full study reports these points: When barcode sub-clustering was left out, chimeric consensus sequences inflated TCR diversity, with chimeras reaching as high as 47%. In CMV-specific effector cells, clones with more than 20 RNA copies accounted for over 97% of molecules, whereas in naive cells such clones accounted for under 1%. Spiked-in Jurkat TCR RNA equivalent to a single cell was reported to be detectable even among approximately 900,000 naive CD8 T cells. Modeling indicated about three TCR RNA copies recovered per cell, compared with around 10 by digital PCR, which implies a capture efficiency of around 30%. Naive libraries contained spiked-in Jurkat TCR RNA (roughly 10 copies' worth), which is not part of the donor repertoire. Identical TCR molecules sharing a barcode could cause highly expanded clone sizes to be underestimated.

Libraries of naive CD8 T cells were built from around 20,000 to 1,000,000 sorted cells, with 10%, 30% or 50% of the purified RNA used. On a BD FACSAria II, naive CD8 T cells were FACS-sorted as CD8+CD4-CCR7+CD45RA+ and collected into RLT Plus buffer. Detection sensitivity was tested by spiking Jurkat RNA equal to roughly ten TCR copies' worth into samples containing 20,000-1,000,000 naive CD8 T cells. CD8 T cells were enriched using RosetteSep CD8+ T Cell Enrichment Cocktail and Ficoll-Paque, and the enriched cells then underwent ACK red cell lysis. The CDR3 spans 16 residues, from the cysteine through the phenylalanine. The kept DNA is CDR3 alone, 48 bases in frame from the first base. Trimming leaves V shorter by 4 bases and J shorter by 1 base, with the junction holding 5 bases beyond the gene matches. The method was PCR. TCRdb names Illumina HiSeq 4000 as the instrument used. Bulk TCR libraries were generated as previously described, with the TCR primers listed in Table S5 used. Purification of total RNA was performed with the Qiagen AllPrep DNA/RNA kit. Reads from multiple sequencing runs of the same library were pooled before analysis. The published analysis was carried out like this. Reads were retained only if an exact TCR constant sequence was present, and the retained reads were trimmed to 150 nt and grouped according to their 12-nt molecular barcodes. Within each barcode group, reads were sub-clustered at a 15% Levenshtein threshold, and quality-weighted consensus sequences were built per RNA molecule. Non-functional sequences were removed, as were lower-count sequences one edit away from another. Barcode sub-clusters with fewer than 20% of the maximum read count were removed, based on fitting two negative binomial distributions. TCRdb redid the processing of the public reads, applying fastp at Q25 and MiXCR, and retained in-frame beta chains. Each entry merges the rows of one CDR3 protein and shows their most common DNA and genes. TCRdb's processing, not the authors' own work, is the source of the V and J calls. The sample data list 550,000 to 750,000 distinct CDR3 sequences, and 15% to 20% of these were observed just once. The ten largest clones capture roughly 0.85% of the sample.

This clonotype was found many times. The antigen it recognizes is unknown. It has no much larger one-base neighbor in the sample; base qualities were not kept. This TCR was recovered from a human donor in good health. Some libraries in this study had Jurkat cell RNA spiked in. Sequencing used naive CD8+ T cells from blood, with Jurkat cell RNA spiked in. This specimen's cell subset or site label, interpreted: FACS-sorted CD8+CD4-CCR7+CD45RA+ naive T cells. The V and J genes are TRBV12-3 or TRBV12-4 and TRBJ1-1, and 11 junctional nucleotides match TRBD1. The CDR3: CASSSRDRGTNTEAFF. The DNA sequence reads TGTGCCAGCAGTTCGAGGGACAGGGGGACGAACACTGAAGCTTTCTTT.